This TCR beta chain appears in the sequencing data of a study of CD8+CD57+ T cells in acquired aplastic anemia. In the study overall: In CD4+ cells, healthy donors produced an average of about 10.8 million reads.

Template material for TCR beta VDJ and CDR3 profiling consisted of genomic DNA. One entry per CDR3 protein, called by TCRdb with MiXCR from the reads. The table has a few hundred thousand distinct CDR3 sequences, approximately 70% seen once. The sequence came from a human donor in good health, serving as a control. The sequencing input was sorted CD4+, CD8+, or CD8+CD57+ T cells (not recorded which) from PBMCs.

The CDR3 loop reads CASSWWEIPNYGYTF. For the CDR3, the DNA is TGTGCCAGCAGTTGGTGGGAAATCCCTAACTATGGCTACACCTTC. V and J are TRBV12-3 or TRBV12-4 and TRBJ1-2; D gene unclear. The CDR3 covers 15 residues. Trimming left V 4 bases short and J 0 bases short, with 12 bases between.